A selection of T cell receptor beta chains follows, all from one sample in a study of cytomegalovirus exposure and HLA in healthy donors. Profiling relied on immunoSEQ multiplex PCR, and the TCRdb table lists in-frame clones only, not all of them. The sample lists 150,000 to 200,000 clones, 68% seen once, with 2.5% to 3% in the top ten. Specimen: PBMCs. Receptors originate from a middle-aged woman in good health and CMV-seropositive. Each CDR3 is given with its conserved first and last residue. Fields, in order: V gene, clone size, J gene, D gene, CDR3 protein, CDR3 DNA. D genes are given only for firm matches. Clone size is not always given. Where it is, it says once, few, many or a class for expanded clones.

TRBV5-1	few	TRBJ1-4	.	CASSLQGTNEKLFF	TGCGCCAGCAGCTTGCAGGGGACTAATGAAAAACTGTTTTTT
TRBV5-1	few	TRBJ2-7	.	CASSLGGPPYEQYF	TGCGCCAGCAGCTTGGGGGGGCCTCCCTACGAGCAGTACTTC
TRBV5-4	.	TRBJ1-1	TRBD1	CASSLADRGTPEAFF	TGTGCCAGCAGCTTGGCGGACAGGGGGACACCTGAAGCTTTCTTT
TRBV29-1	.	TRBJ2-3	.	CSVEEGIIDTQYF	TGCAGCGTGGAGGAGGGGATAATTGATACGCAGTATTTT
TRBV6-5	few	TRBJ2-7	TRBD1	CASSPGTGDLYEQYF	TGTGCCAGCAGTCCGGGGACAGGGGACTTATACGAGCAGTACTTC
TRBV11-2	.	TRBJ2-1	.	CASSLGRNNEQFF	TGTGCCAGCAGCTTAGGCAGGAACAATGAGCAGTTCTTC
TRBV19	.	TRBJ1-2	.	CASSIKGASMGYTF	TGTGCCAGTAGTATCAAAGGGGCTTCTATGGGCTACACCTTC
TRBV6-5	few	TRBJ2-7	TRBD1	CASSYGQGVPYEQYF	TGTGCCAGCAGTTATGGACAGGGGGTCCCCTACGAGCAGTACTTC
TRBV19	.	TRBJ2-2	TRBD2	CASSILAGVSGELFF	TGTGCCAGTAGTATCCTAGCGGGAGTGTCCGGGGAGCTGTTTTTT
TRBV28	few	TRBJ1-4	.	CASSYSSTTNEKLFF	TGTGCCAGCAGTTACAGCTCAACAACTAATGAAAAACTGTTTTTT
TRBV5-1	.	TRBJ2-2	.	CASSQGAHPGDTGELFF	TGCGCCAGCAGCCAAGGGGCCCATCCTGGAGACACCGGGGAGCTGTTTTTT
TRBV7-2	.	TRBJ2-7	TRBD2	CASSLYFMSSGVSYEQYF	TGTGCCAGCAGCTTATATTTTATGTCTAGCGGGGTCTCCTACGAGCAGTACTTC
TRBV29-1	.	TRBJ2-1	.	CSVPTSCEQFF	TGCAGCGTGCCGACTAGTTGTGAGCAGTTCTTC
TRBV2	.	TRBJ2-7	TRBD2	CASSEEAGAYEQYF	TGTGCCAGCAGTGAAGAAGCGGGGGCCTACGAGCAGTACTTC
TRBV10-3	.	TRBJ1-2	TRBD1	CAIKGQGGGYTF	TGTGCCATCAAGGGACAGGGGGGTGGCTACACCTTC
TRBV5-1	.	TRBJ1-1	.	CASSLPTTGNTEAFF	TGCGCCAGCAGCTTGCCCACTACAGGGAACACTGAAGCTTTCTTT
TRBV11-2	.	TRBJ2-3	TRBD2	CASSPGGWGGTSTDTQYF	TGTGCCAGCAGCCCCGGAGGTTGGGGGGGGACTAGCACAGATACGCAGTATTTT
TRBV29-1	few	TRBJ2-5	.	CSVGWGGLETQYF	TGCAGCGTTGGGTGGGGGGGCCTAGAGACCCAGTACTTC
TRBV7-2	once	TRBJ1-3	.	CASSPPLNLNTIYF	TGTGCCAGCAGTCCACCCCTTAACTTAAACACCATATATTTT
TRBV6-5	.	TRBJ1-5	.	CASAWEANQPQHF	TGTGCCAGCGCCTGGGAGGCAAATCAGCCCCAGCATTTT
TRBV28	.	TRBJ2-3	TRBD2	CASSSGRAGTDTQYF	TGTGCCAGCAGTTCCGGGAGGGCCGGTACAGATACGCAGTATTTT
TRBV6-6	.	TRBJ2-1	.	CASSWGAGDNEQFF	TGTGCCAGCAGTTGGGGAGCTGGAGACAATGAGCAGTTCTTC
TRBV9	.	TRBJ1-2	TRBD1	CASSVGQGSYGYTF	TGTGCCAGCAGCGTAGGACAGGGCTCCTATGGCTACACCTTC
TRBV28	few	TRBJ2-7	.	CAAVGAKFEQYF	TGTGCCGCAGTGGGGGCGAAGTTCGAGCAGTACTTC
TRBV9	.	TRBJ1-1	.	CASSVGGESGAFF	TGTGCCAGCAGCGTAGGAGGAGAGAGTGGAGCTTTCTTT
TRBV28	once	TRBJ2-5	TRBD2	CASSPPRTSTGTQYF	TGTGCCAGCAGTCCTCCTCGGACTAGTACAGGGACCCAGTACTTC
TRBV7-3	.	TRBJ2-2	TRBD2	CASSLKSSGSGTGELFF	TGTGCCAGCAGCTTAAAGAGTAGCGGGAGCGGCACCGGGGAGCTGTTTTTT
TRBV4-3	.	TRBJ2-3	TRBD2	CASSQNLAGVTDTQYF	TGCGCCAGCAGCCAAAATCTAGCGGGGGTCACAGATACGCAGTATTTT
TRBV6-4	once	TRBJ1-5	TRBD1	CASRAKDRGYSNQPQHF	TGTGCCAGCAGGGCCAAGGACAGGGGATATAGCAATCAGCCCCAGCATTTT
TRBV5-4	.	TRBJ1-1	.	CASSLGLGNPNTEAFF	TGTGCCAGCAGCTTGGGCCTGGGCAATCCGAACACTGAAGCTTTCTTT
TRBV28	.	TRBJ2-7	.	CASRGLEGDNEQYF	TGTGCCAGCAGGGGGCTCGAGGGGGACAACGAGCAGTACTTC
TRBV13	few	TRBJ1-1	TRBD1	CASSPARTGRTEAFF	TGTGCCAGCAGCCCCGCCCGGACAGGGAGGACTGAAGCTTTCTTT
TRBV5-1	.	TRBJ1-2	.	CASSAGGGSYTF	TGCGCCAGCAGCGCCGGAGGAGGGAGCTACACCTTC
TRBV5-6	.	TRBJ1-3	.	CASSRVHGNTIYF	TGTGCCAGCTCCAGGGTACATGGAAACACCATATATTTT
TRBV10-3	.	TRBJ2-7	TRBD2	CAISAGLAGASYEQYF	TGTGCCATCAGTGCTGGACTAGCGGGAGCCTCCTACGAGCAGTACTTC
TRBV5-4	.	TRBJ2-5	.	CASSLPYQETQYF	TGTGCCAGCAGCCTCCCGTACCAAGAGACCCAGTACTTC
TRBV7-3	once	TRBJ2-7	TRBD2	CASSLGPPGPGGREQYF	TGTGCCAGCAGCTTAGGGCCCCCGGGACCCGGCGGGAGGGAGCAGTACTTC
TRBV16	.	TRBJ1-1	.	CASSQFPGYTEAFF	TGTGCCAGCAGCCAATTCCCCGGTTACACTGAAGCTTTCTTT
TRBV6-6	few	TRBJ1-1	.	CASSYSAMNTEAFF	TGTGCCAGCAGTTACTCAGCTATGAACACTGAAGCTTTCTTT
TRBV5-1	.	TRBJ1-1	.	CASSSRGAMNTEAFF	TGCGCCAGCAGCTCCCGTGGGGCAATGAACACTGAAGCTTTCTTT
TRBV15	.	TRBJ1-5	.	CATSRAGSNQPQNF	TGTGCCACCAGCAGAGCAGGTTCTAATCAGCCCCAGAATTTT
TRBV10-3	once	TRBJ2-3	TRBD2	CAISESSGLAGERYTQYF	TGTGCCATCAGTGAGTCCTCGGGACTAGCGGGAGAACGATATACGCAGTATTTT
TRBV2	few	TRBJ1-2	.	CASSRRTAPYGYTF	TGTGCCAGCAGTCGTCGGACAGCTCCTTATGGCTACACCTTC
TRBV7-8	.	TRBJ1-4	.	CASGRDIEKLFF	TGTGCCAGCGGCCGGGACATAGAAAAACTGTTTTTT
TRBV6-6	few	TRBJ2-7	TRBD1	CASSDSGGRIYEQYF	TGTGCCAGCAGTGACTCAGGGGGTAGGATCTACGAGCAGTACTTC
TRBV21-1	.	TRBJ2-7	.	CASSKRVWTGTYEQYF	TGTGCCAGCAGCAAAAGGGTTTGGACGGGGACCTACGAGCAGTACTTC
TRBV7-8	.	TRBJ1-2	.	CASSLASNYGYTF	TGTGCCAGCAGCTTAGCCTCTAACTATGGCTACACCTTC
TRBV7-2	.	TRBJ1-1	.	CASSLLGEAFF	TGTGCCAGCAGCTTACTAGGTGAAGCTTTCTTT
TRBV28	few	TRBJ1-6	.	CASSLGTYNSPLHF	TGTGCCAGCAGTTTAGGGACATATAATTCACCCCTCCACTTT
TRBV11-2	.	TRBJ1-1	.	CASSFWQAPEAFF	TGTGCCAGCAGCTTTTGGCAGGCCCCTGAAGCTTTCTTT
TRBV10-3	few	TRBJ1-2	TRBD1	CAISEGQGHYGYTF	TGTGCCATCAGCGAAGGACAGGGGCACTATGGCTACACCTTC
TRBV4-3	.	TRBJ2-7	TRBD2	CASSHDSSGGSYEQYF	TGCGCCAGCAGCCACGATTCTAGCGGGGGCTCCTACGAGCAGTACTTC
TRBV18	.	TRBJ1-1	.	CASSPPSRVPEAFF	TGTGCCAGCTCACCACCGTCCCGGGTCCCTGAAGCTTTCTTT